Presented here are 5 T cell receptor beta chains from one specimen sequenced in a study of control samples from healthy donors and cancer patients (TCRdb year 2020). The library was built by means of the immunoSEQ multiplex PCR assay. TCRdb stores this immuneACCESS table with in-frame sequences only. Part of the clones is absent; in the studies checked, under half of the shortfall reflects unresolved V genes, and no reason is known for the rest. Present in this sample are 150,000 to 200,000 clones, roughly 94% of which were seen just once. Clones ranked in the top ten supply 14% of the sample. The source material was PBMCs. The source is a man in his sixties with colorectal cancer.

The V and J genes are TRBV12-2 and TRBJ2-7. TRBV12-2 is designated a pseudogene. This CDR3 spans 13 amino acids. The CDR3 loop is CASRSHIGLEQYF. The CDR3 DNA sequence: TGTGCAAGTCGCTCCCACATAGGGCTCGAGCAGTACTTC.

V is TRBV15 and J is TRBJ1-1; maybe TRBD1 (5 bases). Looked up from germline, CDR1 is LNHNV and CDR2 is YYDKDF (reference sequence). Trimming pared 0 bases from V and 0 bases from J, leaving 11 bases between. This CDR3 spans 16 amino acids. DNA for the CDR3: TGTGCCACCAGCAGAGATCTACAGGTTTTGAACACTGAAGCTTTCTTT. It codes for CATSRDLQVLNTEAFF.

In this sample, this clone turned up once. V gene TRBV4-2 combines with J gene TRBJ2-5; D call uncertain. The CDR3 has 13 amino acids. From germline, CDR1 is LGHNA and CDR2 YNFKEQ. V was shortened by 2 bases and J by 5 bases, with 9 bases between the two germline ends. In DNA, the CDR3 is TGTGCCAGCAGCCAACATCCCGGCGAGACCCAGTACTTC. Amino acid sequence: CASSQHPGETQYF.

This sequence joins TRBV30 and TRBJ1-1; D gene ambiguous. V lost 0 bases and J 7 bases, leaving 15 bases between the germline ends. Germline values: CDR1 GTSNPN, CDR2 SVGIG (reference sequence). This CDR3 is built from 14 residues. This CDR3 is CAWSVISSGSEAFF. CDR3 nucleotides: TGTGCCTGGAGTGTTATAAGCTCCGGCAGTGAAGCTTTCTTT. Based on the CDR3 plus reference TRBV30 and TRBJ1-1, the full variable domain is SQTIHQWPATLVQPVGSPLSLECTVEGTSNPNLYWYRQAAGRGLQLLFYSVGIGQISSEVPQNLSASRPQDRQFILSSKKLLLSDSGFYLCAWSVISSGSEAFFGQGTRLTVV.

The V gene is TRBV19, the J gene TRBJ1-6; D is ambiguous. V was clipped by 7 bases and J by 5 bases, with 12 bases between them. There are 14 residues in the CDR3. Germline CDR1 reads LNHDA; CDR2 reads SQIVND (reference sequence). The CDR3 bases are TGTGCCAGTAAGGTTGGGGTTGATAATTCACCCCTCCACTTT. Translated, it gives CASKVGVDNSPLHF. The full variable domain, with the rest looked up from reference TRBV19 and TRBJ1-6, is DGGITQSPKYLFRKEGQNVTLSCEQNLNHDAMYWYRQDPGQGLRLIYYSQIVNDFQKGDIAEGYSVSREKKESFPLTVTSAQKNPTAFYLCASKVGVDNSPLHFGNGTRLTVT.